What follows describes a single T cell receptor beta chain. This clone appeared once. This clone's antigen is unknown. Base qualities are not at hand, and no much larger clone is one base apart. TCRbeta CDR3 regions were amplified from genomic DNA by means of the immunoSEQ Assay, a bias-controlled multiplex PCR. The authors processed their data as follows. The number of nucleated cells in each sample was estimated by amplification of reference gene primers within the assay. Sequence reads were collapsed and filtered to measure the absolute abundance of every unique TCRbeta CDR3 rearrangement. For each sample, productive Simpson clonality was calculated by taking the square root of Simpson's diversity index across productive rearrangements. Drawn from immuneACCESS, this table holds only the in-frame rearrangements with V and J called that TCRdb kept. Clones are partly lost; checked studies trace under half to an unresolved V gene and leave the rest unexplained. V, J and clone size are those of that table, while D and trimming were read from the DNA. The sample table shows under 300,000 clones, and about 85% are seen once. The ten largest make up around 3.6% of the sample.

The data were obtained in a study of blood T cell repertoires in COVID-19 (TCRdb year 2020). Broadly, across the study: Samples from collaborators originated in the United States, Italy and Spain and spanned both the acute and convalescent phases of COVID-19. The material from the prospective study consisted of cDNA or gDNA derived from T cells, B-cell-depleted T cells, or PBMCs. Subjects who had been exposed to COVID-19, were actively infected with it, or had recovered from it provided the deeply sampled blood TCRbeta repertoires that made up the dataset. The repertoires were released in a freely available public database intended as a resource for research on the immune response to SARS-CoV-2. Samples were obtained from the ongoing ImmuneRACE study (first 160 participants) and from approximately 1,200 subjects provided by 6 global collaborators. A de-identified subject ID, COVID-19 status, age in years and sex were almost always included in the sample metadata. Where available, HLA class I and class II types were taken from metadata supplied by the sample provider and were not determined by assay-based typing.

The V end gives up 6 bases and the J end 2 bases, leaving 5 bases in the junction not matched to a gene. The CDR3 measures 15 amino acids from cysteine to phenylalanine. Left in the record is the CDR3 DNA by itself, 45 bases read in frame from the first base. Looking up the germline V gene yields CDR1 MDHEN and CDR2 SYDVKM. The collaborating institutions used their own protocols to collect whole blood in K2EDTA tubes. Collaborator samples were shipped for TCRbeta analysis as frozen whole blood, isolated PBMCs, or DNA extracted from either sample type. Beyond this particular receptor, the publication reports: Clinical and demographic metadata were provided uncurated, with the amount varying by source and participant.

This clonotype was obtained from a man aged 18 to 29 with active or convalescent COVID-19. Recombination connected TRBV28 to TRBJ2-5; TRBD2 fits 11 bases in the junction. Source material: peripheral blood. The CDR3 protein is CASSVLAGGQETQYF. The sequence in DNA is TGTGCCAGCAGCGTATTAGCGGGGGGGCAAGAGACCCAGTACTTC. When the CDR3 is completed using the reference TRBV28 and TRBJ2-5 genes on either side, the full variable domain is DVKVTQSSRYLVKRTGEKVFLECVQDMDHENMFWYRQDPGLGLRLIYFSYDVKMKEKGDIPEGYSVSREKKERFSLILESASTNQTSMYLCASSVLAGGQETQYFGPGTRLLVL.